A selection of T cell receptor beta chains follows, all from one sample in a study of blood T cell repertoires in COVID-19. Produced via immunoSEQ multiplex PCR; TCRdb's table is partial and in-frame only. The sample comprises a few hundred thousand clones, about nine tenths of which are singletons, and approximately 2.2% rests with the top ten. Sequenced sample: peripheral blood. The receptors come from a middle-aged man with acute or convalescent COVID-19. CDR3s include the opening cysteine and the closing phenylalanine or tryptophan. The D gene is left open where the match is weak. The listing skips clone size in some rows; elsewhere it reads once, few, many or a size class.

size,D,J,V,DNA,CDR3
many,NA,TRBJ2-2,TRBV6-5,TGTGCCAGCAGTTACTCTACAACGAACACCGGGGAGCTGTTTTTT,CASSYSTTNTGELFF
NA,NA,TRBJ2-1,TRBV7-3,TGTGCCAGCAGCTTAAGCGGGGGCCCCGGGCATGAGCAGTTCTTC,CASSLSGGPGHEQFF
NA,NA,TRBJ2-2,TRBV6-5,TGTGCCAGCAGTTACTCTCGGCGGGTGGTCGGGGAGCTGTTTTTT,CASSYSRRVVGELFF
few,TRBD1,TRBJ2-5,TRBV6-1,TGTGCCAGCAGTGAAAGACAGGGAGCGCCTGGGACCCAGTACTTC,CASSERQGAPGTQYF
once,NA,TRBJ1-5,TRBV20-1,TGCAGTGCTAGTTTCGGGAAGAGCAATCAGCCCCAGCATTTT,CSASFGKSNQPQHF
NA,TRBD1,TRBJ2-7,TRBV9,TGTGCCAGCAGCGTCACAGGGGCTCACTACGAGCAGTACTTC,CASSVTGAHYEQYF
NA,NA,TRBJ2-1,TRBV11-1,TGTGCCAGCAGCTTAGTGGCAGGCAATGAGCAGTTCTTC,CASSLVAGNEQFF
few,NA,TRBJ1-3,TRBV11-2,TGTGCCAGCAGCTTAGGGCCCGTTTTCCCCCTTGGAAACACCATATATTTT,CASSLGPVFPLGNTIYF
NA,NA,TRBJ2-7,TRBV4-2,TGTGCCAGCAGCCAAGAAGGTCCGGGCGAGCAGTACTTC,CASSQEGPGEQYF
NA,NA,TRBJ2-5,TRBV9,TGTGCCAGCAGCTTAACAGTGGCGGGAGAGACCCAGTACTTC,CASSLTVAGETQYF
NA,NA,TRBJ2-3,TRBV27,TGTGCCAGCAGTTTATACAGGGGCACAGATACGCAGTATTTT,CASSLYRGTDTQYF
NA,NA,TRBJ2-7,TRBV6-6,TGTGCCAGCAGTTACAGAGGTAGCTACGAGCAGTACTTC,CASSYRGSYEQYF
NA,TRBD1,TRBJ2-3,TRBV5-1,TGCGCCAGCAGCGGGGACAGGACTAGCACAGATACGCAGTATTTT,CASSGDRTSTDTQYF
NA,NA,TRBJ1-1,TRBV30,TGTGCCTGGAGTGTACTCGGGTCGAACACTGAAGCTTTCTTT,CAWSVLGSNTEAFF
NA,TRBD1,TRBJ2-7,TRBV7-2,TGTGCCAGCAGAAGGTCCGGGACAGCCTCCTACGAGCAGTACTTC,CASRRSGTASYEQYF
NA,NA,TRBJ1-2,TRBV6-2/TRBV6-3,TGTGCCAGCAGTCCCAACCGACTGACTAACTATGGCTACACCTTC,CASSPNRLTNYGYTF
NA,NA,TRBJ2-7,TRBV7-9,TGTGCCAGCAGCCCGGGACATTCCTACGAGCAGTACTTC,CASSPGHSYEQYF
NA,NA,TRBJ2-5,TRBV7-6,TGTGCCAGCAGCTTACGGGGGGCCTCAGAGACCCAGTACTTC,CASSLRGASETQYF
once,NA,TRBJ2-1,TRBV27,TGTGCCAGCAGTTTATCGGGGCGGGGTGAGCAGTTCTTC,CASSLSGRGEQFF
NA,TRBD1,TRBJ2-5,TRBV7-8,TGTGCCAGCAGCTTAGGGGACAGGTACCAAGAGACCCAGTACTTC,CASSLGDRYQETQYF
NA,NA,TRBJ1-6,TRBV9,TGTGCCAGCAGCGTAGGATTCCAACAGGCACCCCTCCACTTT,CASSVGFQQAPLHF
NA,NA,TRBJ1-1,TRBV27,TGTGCCAGCAGTCCGGCCGGGGTTAACACTGAAGCTTTCTTT,CASSPAGVNTEAFF
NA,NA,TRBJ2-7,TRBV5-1,TGCGCCAGCAGCTGGAATCAGCGGACCCAAGAGCAGTACTTC,CASSWNQRTQEQYF
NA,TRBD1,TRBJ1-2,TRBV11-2,TGTGCCAGCAGCCGACAGGGGGCTTATGTTGGCGTGTATGGCTACACCTTC,CASSRQGAYVGVYGYTF
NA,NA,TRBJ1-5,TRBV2,TGTGCCAGCAGTCCCGAGGGGGGGGGAAATCAGCCCCAGCATTTT,CASSPEGGGNQPQHF
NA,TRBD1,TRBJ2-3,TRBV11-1,TGTGCCAGCAGCTCACAGGGGGATACGCAGTATTTT,CASSSQGDTQYF
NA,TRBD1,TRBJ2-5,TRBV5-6,TGTGCCAGCAGCTTGGCGGAACAGGGGATCTGGGCCCAGTACTTC,CASSLAEQGIWAQYF
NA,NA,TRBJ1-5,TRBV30,TGTGCCTGGAGTGAGACAGACAATCAGCCCCAGCATTTT,CAWSETDNQPQHF
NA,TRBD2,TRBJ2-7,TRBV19,TGTGCCAGTAGTATAAGCCCTAGCGGGGCCTACGAGCAGTACTTC,CASSISPSGAYEQYF
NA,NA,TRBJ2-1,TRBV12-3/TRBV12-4,TGTGCCAGCAGACCCGGACAGTATAATGAGCAGTTCTTC,CASRPGQYNEQFF
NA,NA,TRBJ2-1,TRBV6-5,TGTGCCAGCACCCCAGGGGGGAGTGAGCAGTTCTTC,CASTPGGSEQFF
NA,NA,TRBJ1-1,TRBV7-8,TGTGCCAGCAGCTACCACATGGGGGGTTTCGTGGGTAACACTGAAGCTTTCTTT,CASSYHMGGFVGNTEAFF
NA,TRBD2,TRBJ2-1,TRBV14,TGTGCCAGCAGCCACACTAGCGGGGGTACCTATGAGCAGTTCTTC,CASSHTSGGTYEQFF
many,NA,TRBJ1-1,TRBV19,TGTGCCAGTAGTCTCGGTTTCAACACTGAAGCTTTCTTT,CASSLGFNTEAFF
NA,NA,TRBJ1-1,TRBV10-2,TGCGCCAGCACCGTGGGGGGAAGAGGTACTGAAGCTTTCTTT,CASTVGGRGTEAFF
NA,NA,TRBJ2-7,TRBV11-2,TGTGCCAGCAGGTCCGGCGGGGACGAGCAGTACTTC,CASRSGGDEQYF
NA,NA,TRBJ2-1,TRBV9,TGTGCCAGCAGCGTAGAGGTGGCTGGGCGGGATGAGCAGTTCTTC,CASSVEVAGRDEQFF
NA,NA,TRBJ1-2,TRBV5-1,TGCGCCAGCAGCCTCGACCAGGTTCCTAACTATGGCTACACCTTC,CASSLDQVPNYGYTF
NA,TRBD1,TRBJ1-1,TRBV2,TGTGCCAGCAACAGGGGGCGAAATGCCGGTGAAGCTTTCTTT,CASNRGRNAGEAFF
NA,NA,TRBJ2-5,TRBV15,TGTGCCACCAGCAACTCAGGGGGGGAGACCCAGTACTTC,CATSNSGGETQYF
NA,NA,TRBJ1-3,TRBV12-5,TGTGCTAGTGGTTCCTCAGGACAGAGGATCGACACCATATATTTT,CASGSSGQRIDTIYF
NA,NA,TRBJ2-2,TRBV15,TGTGCCACCAGCCTAGGGGGGGCGAACACCGGGGAGCTGTTTTTT,CATSLGGANTGELFF
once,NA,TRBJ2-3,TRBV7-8,TGTGCCAGCAGCCGAGGGAGAGGGGATACGCAGTATTTT,CASSRGRGDTQYF
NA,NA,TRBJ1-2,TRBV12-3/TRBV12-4,TGTGCCAGCAGCGAAGACGGAGAGAATGGCTACACCTTC,CASSEDGENGYTF
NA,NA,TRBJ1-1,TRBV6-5,TGTGCCAGCACCCCCGTGGAGGGGCGAGCTTTCTTT,CASTPVEGRAFF
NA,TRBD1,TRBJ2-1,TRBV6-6,TGTGCCAGCAATACCGGGACAGGGAATGAGCAGTTCTTC,CASNTGTGNEQFF
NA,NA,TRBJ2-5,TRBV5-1,TGCGCCAGCAGCTTGGTAGCGACTAAGCAAGAGACCCAGTACTTC,CASSLVATKQETQYF
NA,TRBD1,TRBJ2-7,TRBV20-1,TGCAGTGTACCAGGGGGAGACGAGCAGTACTTC,CSVPGGDEQYF
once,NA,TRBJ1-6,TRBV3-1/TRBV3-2,TGTGCCAGCAGCCAAGATGGGCGAACCTCGTATAATTCACCCCTCCACTTT,CASSQDGRTSYNSPLHF
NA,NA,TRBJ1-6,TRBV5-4,TGTGCCAGCAGCCCCTCACGGGACACCTTTTCACCCCTCCACTTT,CASSPSRDTFSPLHF
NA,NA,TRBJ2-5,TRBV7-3,TGTGCCAGCAGCTTATCACTAGGAGAGACCCAGTACTTC,CASSLSLGETQYF
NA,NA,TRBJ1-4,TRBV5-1,TGCGCCAGCCAGGGGCCTGGGGGAAGTAATGAAAAACTGTTTTTT,CASQGPGGSNEKLFF
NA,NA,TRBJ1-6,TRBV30,TGTGCCTGGAGGGGTCTTGGGGAGCATTCACCCCTCCACTTT,CAWRGLGEHSPLHF
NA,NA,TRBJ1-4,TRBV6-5,TGTGCCAGCAGCCAGACAGTTACTAATGAAAAACTGTTTTTT,CASSQTVTNEKLFF
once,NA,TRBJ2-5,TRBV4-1,TGCGCCAGCAGCCAAAAACACGGAGGACAGACCCAGTACTTC,CASSQKHGGQTQYF
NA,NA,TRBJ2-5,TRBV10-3,TGTGCCATCAGTGGCGGGCAAGAGACCCAGTACTTC,CAISGGQETQYF
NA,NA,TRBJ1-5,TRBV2,TGTGCCAGCAGGTGGCAGAGCAATCAGCCCCAGCATTTT,CASRWQSNQPQHF
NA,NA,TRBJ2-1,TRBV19,TGTGCCAGTAGTATCGGTCGACAGAGGAATGAGCAGTTCTTC,CASSIGRQRNEQFF
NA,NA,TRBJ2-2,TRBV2,TGTGCCAGCGGTTTGCGGGACACCGGGGAGCTGTTTTTT,CASGLRDTGELFF
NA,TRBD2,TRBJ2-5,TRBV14,TGTGCCAGCAGCCACCTAGCGGGGAGGGTAGAGACCCAGTACTTC,CASSHLAGRVETQYF